The 7 T cell receptor beta chains below all came from one sample that was sequenced in a study of cytomegalovirus exposure and HLA in healthy donors. PCR amplification relied on 60 Vbeta primers (plus 13 Jbeta primers). Generated by immunoSEQ multiplex PCR, the TCRdb table keeps only in-frame clones and is missing some. The sample carries 30,000 to 40,000 clones, 80% recorded once. Source material: PBMCs. The receptors derive from a male donor in good health and CMV-seronegative.

The chain uses TRBV6-1 and TRBJ2-5; D is perhaps TRBD1 (5 bases). Trimming took off 4 bases at V and 10 bases at J, with 16 bases between the two ends. The CDR3 runs to 13 residues. CDR1 and CDR2 from the germline V gene are MNHNS and SASEGT. The CDR3 reads CASSVGWEGVQYF. The CDR3 DNA sequence: TGTGCCAGCAGTGTCGGGTGGGAAGGGGTCCAGTACTTC.

The chain is built from TRBV6-5 and TRBJ1-2; TRBD1 is a possible D gene (5 bases). Germline V gene sequence: CDR1 MNHEY, CDR2 SVGAGI. Trimming shortened V by 5 bases and J by 4 bases, and 14 bases separated the two germline ends. This CDR3 is 14 amino acids long. CDR3 protein: CASSPRGGLYGYTF. The DNA of the CDR3 is TGTGCCAGCAGTCCCCGCGGGGGACTCTATGGCTACACCTTC.

The chain joins TRBV7-2 to TRBJ2-3; the D gene is possibly TRBD1 (6 bases). The CDR3 has 15 amino acids. The germline gives CDR1 SGHTA, CDR2 FQGNSA. The ends were cut back, 1 base at V and 0 bases at J, with 8 bases in the middle. The CDR3 region is CASSLGQGSTDTQYF. The CDR3 DNA sequence: TGTGCCAGCAGCTTAGGGCAGGGGAGCACAGATACGCAGTATTTT.

V is TRBV10-1 and J is TRBJ1-4; 7 nucleotides agree with TRBD1. Germline V lookup: CDR1 WNHNN, CDR2 SYGVQD (reference sequence). The CDR3 consists of 15 residues. With V trimmed by 4 bases and J by 2 bases, 4 bases remained unmatched. The CDR3 here is CASSGKGATNEKLFF. In nucleotides, the CDR3 is TGCGCCAGCAGTGGCAAGGGGGCGACTAATGAAAAACTGTTTTTT.

The chain is built from TRBV30 and TRBJ1-1; D is unclear. Trimming removed 2 bases at V and 2 bases at J, with 9 bases between. Germline values: CDR1 GTSNPN, CDR2 SVGIG (reference sequence). The CDR3 runs 13 residues. CDR3 amino acids: CAWSLDLNTEAFF. In nucleotides, the CDR3 is TGTGCCTGGAGTTTAGATCTTAACACTGAAGCTTTCTTT.

Here the CDR3 DNA reads TGTGCCAGCAGGCTACGCACAGATACGCAGTATTTT. Translation gives CASRLRTDTQYF. The genes are TRBV6-1 and TRBJ2-3; the D is unclear. Per the germline V gene, CDR1 is MNHNS and CDR2 is SASEGT. The V end lost 6 bases, the J end lost 1 base, and 5 bases lay between the germline ends. This CDR3 comprises 12 residues.

This chain's CDR3 is CASSGRTAYTGELFF. The CDR3 DNA reads as TGTGCCAGCAGTGGTCGGACAGCCTATACCGGGGAGCTGTTTTTT. The V call is TRBV2, the J call TRBJ2-2; a weak D match, TRBD1 (6 bases). The ends were cut back, 4 bases at V and 5 bases at J, with 14 bases in the middle. CDR3 size: 15 residues. Germline-derived CDR1 and CDR2 are SNHLY and FYNNEI. The whole variable domain, filled in from reference TRBV2 and TRBJ2-2, reads EPEVTQTPSHQVTQMGQEVILRCVPISNHLYFYWYRQILGQKVEFLVSFYNNEISEKSEIFDDQFSVERPDGSNFTLKIRSTKLEDSAMYFCASSGRTAYTGELFFGEGSRLTVL.